This T cell receptor beta chain is from a study of control samples from healthy donors and cancer patients. V dropped 3 bases and J dropped 9; count of bases not matched to a gene: 16. CDR3 length equals 16 residues. CDR1 and CDR2 (germline): SEHNR, FQNEAQ (reference sequence). Repertoires were generated with immunoSEQ multiplex PCR, while TCRdb's copy carries only in-frame clones and drops some. The profile covers 75,000 to 100,000 clones, with approximately 82% appearing a single time and approximately 2% taken by the ten largest. This TCR came from a man aged 55 to 70 in good health. The specimen was blood. The chain recombines TRBV7-9 with TRBJ2-5, with 7 bases fitting TRBD2. This CDR3 is CASSFPAGPTGEAQYF. CDR3 coding DNA: TGTGCCAGCAGCTTCCCAGCGGGACCCACGGGGGAGGCCCAGTACTTC.